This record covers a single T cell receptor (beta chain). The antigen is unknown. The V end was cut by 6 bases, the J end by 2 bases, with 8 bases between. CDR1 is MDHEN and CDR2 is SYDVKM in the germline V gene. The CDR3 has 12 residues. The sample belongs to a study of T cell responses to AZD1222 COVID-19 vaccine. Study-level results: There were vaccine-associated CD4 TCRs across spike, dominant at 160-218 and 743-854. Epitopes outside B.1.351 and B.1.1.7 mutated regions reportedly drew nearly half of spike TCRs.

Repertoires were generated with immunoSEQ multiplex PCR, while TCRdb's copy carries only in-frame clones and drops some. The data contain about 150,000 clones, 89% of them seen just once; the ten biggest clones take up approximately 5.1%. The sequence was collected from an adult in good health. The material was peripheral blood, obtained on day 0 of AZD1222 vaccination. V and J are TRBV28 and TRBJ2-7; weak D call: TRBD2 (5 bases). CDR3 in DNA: TGTGCCAGCAGGCTCGGGGCCTACGAGCAGTACTTC. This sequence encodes CASRLGAYEQYF.